This T cell receptor (beta chain) was sequenced in a study of T cell repertoires in cytomegalovirus infection. V lost 3 bases and J 0 bases, leaving 11 bases between the germline ends. The germline gives CDR1 DFQATT, CDR2 SNEGSKA (reference sequence). CDR3 length: 14 amino acids. A single record per CDR3 protein comes from TCRdb applying MiXCR to the reads. Of about 300,000 distinct CDR3 sequences in the sample, roughly a tenth were seen once. This TCR was recovered from a human donor in good health (CMV status not recorded). Some clones in this sample may be carry-over from other donors' samples. The genes are TRBV20-1 and TRBJ1-1; no firm D call. What was sequenced was PBMCs. The CDR3 is CSASGGGMNTEAFF. The CDR3 region has the DNA TGCAGTGCTAGTGGAGGAGGGATGAACACTGAAGCTTTCTTT.